A single sample gave rise to the 22 T cell receptor beta chains below, sequenced in a study of blood T cell repertoires in COVID-19. Data came from immunoSEQ multiplex PCR; TCRdb stores just in-frame clones and leaves some out. The repertoire consists of around 300,000 clones, with 80% to 90% occurring once and the leading ten covering more than 9.5%. Sequencing used peripheral blood. These receptors were taken from a woman aged 70-85 years with acute or convalescent COVID-19.

J is TRBJ1-1 and V is TRBV5-8; D is possibly TRBD1 (6 bases). The germline V and J ends were trimmed by 4 bases and 0 bases, with 10 bases remaining between them. CDR1 and CDR2 (germline): SGHTS, YDEGEE. This CDR3 has 14 residues. The CDR3 DNA sequence: TGTGCCAGCAGCACTGGACAGCTGAACACTGAAGCTTTCTTT. Encoded protein: CASSTGQLNTEAFF.

The chain couples TRBV10-3 to TRBJ1-2; no clear D. The CDR3 length is 13 residues. V was clipped by 6 bases and J by 4 bases, with 12 bases between them. Germline values: CDR1 ENHRY, CDR2 SYGVKD. The CDR3 spells CAIRADSPYGYTF. For the CDR3, the DNA is TGTGCCATCAGGGCTGACTCTCCCTATGGCTACACCTTC.

V and J are TRBV19 and TRBJ2-6; weak D call: TRBD2 (6 bases). Germline V gene sequence: CDR1 LNHDA, CDR2 SQIVND (reference sequence). V was cut by 3 bases and J by 4 bases, with 10 bases left in between. This CDR3 is 15 amino acids long. Here the CDR3 reads CASSIPGRGANVLTF. DNA for the CDR3: TGTGCCAGTAGTATTCCGGGGAGGGGGGCCAACGTCCTGACTTTC.

The chain uses TRBV6-5 and TRBJ1-2; D unresolved. Trimming left V 2 bases short and J 5 bases short, with 9 bases between. This CDR3 region has 13 residues. Germline values: CDR1 MNHEY, CDR2 SVGAGI. The CDR3 nucleotides are TGTGCCAGCAGTTACGGCCCGATTTATGGCTACACCTTC. It is translated as CASSYGPIYGYTF.

The genes are TRBV4-1 and TRBJ1-3; possibly TRBD1 for D (6 bases). Germline V gene lookup returns CDR1 MGHRA and CDR2 YSYEKL. The V gene lost 4 bases and the J gene lost 2 bases, with 9 bases spanning the gap. The CDR3 is made up of 14 amino acids. CDR3 amino acids: CASSRTVAGNTIYF. CDR3 sequence (DNA): TGCGCCAGCAGCCGGACAGTTGCTGGAAACACCATATATTTT.

The V call is TRBV5-4, the J call TRBJ1-4; 8 bases map to TRBD1. Per the germline V gene, CDR1 is SGHNT and CDR2 is YYREEE (reference sequence). With V trimmed by 4 bases and J by 7 bases, 6 bases remained unmatched. This CDR3 has 14 residues. In DNA, the CDR3 is TGTGCCAGCAGCCTGGGACAGGCCAGTGAAAAACTGTTTTTT. The encoded protein is CASSLGQASEKLFF.

The chain links TRBV2 to TRBJ1-2; 7 nucleotides align to TRBD1. CDR3 length equals 14 residues. The V and J ends lost 6 bases and 2 bases, in that order; junction bases with no gene match: 6. CDR1 and CDR2 (germline): SNHLY, FYNNEI. CDR3 DNA: TGTGCCAGCAGCCCCCAGGGGGAGAACTATGGCTACACCTTC. Protein: CASSPQGENYGYTF.

J is TRBJ1-4 and V is TRBV6-5, with a possible D match to TRBD1 (5 bases). Trimming stripped 7 bases from V and 5 bases from J, with 14 bases between. In germline, CDR1 is MNHEY, CDR2 SVGAGI. The CDR3 has 14 amino acids. CDR3 residues: CASIWGVPNEKLFF. Here the CDR3 DNA reads TGTGCCAGCATTTGGGGGGTCCCCAATGAAAAACTGTTTTTT.

This clone was seen a single time. CDR3 sequence reads: CASTQGGVGEAFF. In DNA, the CDR3 is TGTGCCAGCACCCAGGGAGGTGTGGGTGAAGCTTTCTTT. J is TRBJ1-1 and V is TRBV6-6; possible D gene TRBD1, 5 bases. V lost 7 bases to trimming and J lost 7 bases, with 16 bases between them. The CDR3 is made up of 13 amino acids. From germline, CDR1 is MNHNY and CDR2 SVGAGI (reference sequence).

V usage is TRBV4-2 and J usage is TRBJ2-1; TRBD2 matches at 8 bases. Trimming took 0 bases from V and 8 from J; bases not matched to a gene: 9. This CDR3 contains 16 residues. CDR1 and CDR2 (germline): LGHNA, YNFKEQ. The CDR3 protein is CASSQEAGGGVDEQFF. For the CDR3, the DNA is TGTGCCAGCAGCCAAGAGGCCGGGGGGGGCGTCGATGAGCAGTTCTTC.

V is TRBV11-2 and J is TRBJ1-1; D is undetermined. Germline lookup yields CDR1 SGHAT and CDR2 FQNNGV. The CDR3 length is 14 residues. Deletions cut 5 bases from V and 5 bases from J, with 15 bases between. CDR3 DNA: TGTGCCAGCAGCCCCCAGCGCGCGGGGACTGAAGCTTTCTTT. It yields the protein CASSPQRAGTEAFF.

CDR3 in DNA: TGTGCCAGCAGTGACGTGGCCCACCCAGGGAATCAGCCCCAGCATTTT. This encodes CASSDVAHPGNQPQHF. This chain links TRBV6-4 with TRBJ1-5; D may be TRBD1 (5 bases). The CDR3 has 16 amino acids. From germline, CDR1 is MRHNA and CDR2 SNTAGT. V was clipped by 2 bases and J by 4 bases, with 15 bases between them.

The chain uses TRBV4-1 and TRBJ2-7; 10 bases map to TRBD2. Per the germline V gene, CDR1 is MGHRA and CDR2 is YSYEKL. V lost 5 bases to trimming and J lost 2 bases; unmatched junction nucleotides: 6. This CDR3 comprises 15 residues. This chain's CDR3 is CASSIQRGGTYEQYF. CDR3 nucleotides: TGCGCCAGCAGCATACAGCGGGGGGGGACCTACGAGCAGTACTTC.

This chain connects TRBV6-2 or TRBV6-3 to TRBJ2-1; TRBD2 aligns across 15 bases. The trim removed 6 bases at V and 10 bases at J, leaving 7 bases unmatched. The germline V gene has CDR1 MNHEY and CDR2 SVGEGT. This CDR3 has 15 amino acids. CDR3 nucleotides: TGTGCCAGCAGCCCGGGACTAGCGGGGGGAGGCGAGCAGTTCTTC. Amino acid sequence: CASSPGLAGGGEQFF.

J is TRBJ2-5 and V is TRBV6-6; D gene unclear. The CDR3 has 12 amino acids. V was trimmed by 8 bases and J by 4 bases, leaving 11 bases between them. In germline, CDR1 is MNHNY, CDR2 SVGAGI (reference sequence). The CDR3: CASSESAETQYF. The CDR3 DNA reads as TGTGCCAGCTCCGAGTCTGCAGAGACCCAGTACTTC.

There are a few counts of this clone. CDR3 residues: CSVGDRGFNQPQHF. The CDR3 nucleotides read TGCAGCGTTGGCGACAGGGGATTCAATCAGCCCCAGCATTTT. The rearrangement links TRBV29-1 to TRBJ1-5; 8 nucleotides align to TRBD1. The germline gives CDR1 SQVTM, CDR2 ANQGSEA. Losses at the gene ends were 4 bases for V and 3 bases for J; bases not matched to a gene: 5. This CDR3 spans 14 amino acids.

The chain is built from TRBV4-1 and TRBJ1-2; 7 nucleotides align to TRBD1. This CDR3 has 15 amino acids. Per germline, CDR1 MGHRA and CDR2 YSYEKL. The J segment lost 4 bases and the V segment lost 8 bases, leaving 13 bases of the junction unmatched. DNA of the CDR3: TGCGCCAGCTTACCCGTGGGACAGCCTTTCTATGGCTACACCTTC. Its protein is CASLPVGQPFYGYTF.

The genes are TRBV12-3 or TRBV12-4 and TRBJ2-3, with a possible D match to TRBD2 (6 bases). Trimming stripped 6 bases from V and 14 bases from J, with 18 bases between. The CDR3 has 12 residues. The CDR3: CASSSGPGEWYF. The CDR3 DNA is TGTGCCAGCAGCTCCGGCCCGGGAGAGTGGTATTTT.

J is TRBJ2-5 and V is TRBV20-1, with TRBD2 as a possible D gene (6 bases). The CDR3 totals 11 residues. Between the trimmed V and J ends, which lost 8 bases and 3 bases, there was a span of 10 bases. Germline loops: CDR1 DFQATT, CDR2 SNEGSKA (reference sequence). CDR3 DNA sequence: TGCAGTTCCACGGGAGAAGAGACCCAGTACTTC. Protein product: CSSTGEETQYF.

This clone was counted between two and nine times. The chain links TRBV5-5 to TRBJ1-2, with D unclear. The CDR3 has 12 amino acids. Germline lookup yields CDR1 SGHKS and CDR2 YYEKEE (reference sequence). V lost 3 bases, J lost 5 bases, and 8 bases lay in between. CDR3: CASSYDTYGYTF. The DNA for the CDR3 is TGTGCCAGCAGCTACGACACGTATGGCTACACCTTC.

The CDR3 nucleotides read TGTGCCAGCAGCTTAGGGACAGGCCAAGGCAACTATGGCTACACCTTC. It translates to CASSLGTGQGNYGYTF. This rearrangement joins TRBV7-9 to TRBJ1-2, with 7 bases fitting TRBD1. The CDR3 loop spans 16 amino acids. V was clipped by 1 base and J by 2 bases; unmatched bases: 7. Germline CDR1 and CDR2: SEHNR and FQNEAQ (reference sequence).

This clone was detected only once. V usage is TRBV6-5 and J usage is TRBJ1-1, with no clear D. This CDR3 spans 12 amino acids. Germline V gene sequence: CDR1 MNHEY, CDR2 SVGAGI. The germline V and J ends were trimmed by 6 bases and 1 base, with 6 bases remaining between them. The CDR3 DNA sequence: TGTGCCAGCAGGAAGAGGAACACTGAAGCTTTCTTT. This sequence encodes CASRKRNTEAFF.